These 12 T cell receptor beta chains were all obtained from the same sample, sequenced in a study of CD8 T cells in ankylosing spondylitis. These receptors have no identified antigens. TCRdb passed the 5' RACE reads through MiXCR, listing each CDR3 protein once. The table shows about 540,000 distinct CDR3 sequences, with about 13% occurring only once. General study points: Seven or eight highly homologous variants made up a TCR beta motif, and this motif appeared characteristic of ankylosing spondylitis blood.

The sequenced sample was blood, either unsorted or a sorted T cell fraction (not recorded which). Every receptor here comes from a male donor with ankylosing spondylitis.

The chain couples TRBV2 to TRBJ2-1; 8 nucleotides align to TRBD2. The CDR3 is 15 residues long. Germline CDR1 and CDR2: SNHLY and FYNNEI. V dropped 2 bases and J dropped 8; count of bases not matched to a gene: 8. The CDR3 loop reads CASSEHQREWDEQFF. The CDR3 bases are TGTGCCAGCAGTGAACACCAGCGGGAGTGGGATGAGCAGTTCTTC.

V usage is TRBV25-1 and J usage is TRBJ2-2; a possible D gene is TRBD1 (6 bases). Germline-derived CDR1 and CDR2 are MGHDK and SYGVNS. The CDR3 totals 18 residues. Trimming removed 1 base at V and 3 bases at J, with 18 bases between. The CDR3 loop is CASSESSGHAGDTGELFF. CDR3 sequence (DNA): TGTGCCAGCAGTGAATCCTCGGGACACGCTGGGGACACCGGGGAGCTGTTTTTT.

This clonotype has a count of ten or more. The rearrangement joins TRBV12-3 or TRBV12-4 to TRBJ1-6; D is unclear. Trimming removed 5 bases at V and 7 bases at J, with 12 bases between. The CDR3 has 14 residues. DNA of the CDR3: TGTGCCAGCAGTCTTTTCGGGGAAAATTCACCCCTCCACTTT. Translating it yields CASSLFGENSPLHF.

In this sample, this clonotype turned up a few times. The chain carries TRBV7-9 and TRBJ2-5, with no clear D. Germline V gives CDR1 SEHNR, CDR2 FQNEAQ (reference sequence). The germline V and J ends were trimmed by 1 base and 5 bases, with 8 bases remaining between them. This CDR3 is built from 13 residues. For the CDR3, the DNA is TGTGCCAGCAGCTTAGGACCCCCGGAGACCCAGTACTTC. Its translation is CASSLGPPETQYF.

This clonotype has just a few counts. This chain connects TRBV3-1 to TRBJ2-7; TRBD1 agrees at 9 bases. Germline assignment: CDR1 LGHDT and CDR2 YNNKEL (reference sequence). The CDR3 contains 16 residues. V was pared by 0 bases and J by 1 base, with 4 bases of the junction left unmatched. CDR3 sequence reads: CASSQDRDRDSYEQYF. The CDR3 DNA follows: TGTGCCAGCAGCCAAGATCGGGACAGGGATTCCTACGAGCAGTACTTC.

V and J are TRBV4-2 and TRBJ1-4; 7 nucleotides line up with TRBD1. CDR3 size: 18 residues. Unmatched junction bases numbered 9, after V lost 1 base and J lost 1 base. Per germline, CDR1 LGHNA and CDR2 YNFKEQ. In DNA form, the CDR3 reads TGTGCCAGCAGCCAAGTTGGGGCAGGGGGTGGAACTAATGAAAAACTGTTTTTT. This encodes CASSQVGAGGGTNEKLFF.

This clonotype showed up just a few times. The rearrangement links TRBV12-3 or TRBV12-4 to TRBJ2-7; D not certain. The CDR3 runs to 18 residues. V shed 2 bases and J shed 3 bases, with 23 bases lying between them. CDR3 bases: TGTGCCAGCAGTTTAAGTTATGTCGCCTCGGCCACGAGCTACGAGCAGTACTTC. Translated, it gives CASSLSYVASATSYEQYF.

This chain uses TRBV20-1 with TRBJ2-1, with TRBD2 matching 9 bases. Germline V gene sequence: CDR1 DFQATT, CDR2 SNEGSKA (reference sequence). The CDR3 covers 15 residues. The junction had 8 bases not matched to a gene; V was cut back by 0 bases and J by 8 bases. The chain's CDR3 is CSARDRSGSLDEQFF. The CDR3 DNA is TGCAGTGCTAGAGATCGTAGCGGGAGTTTGGATGAGCAGTTCTTC.

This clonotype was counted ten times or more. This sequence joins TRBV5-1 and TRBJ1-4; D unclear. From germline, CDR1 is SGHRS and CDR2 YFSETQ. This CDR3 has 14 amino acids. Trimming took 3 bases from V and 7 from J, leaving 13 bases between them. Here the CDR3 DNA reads TGCGCCAGCAGCTCCGATGGCGGGAGTGAAAAACTGTTTTTT. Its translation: CASSSDGGSEKLFF.

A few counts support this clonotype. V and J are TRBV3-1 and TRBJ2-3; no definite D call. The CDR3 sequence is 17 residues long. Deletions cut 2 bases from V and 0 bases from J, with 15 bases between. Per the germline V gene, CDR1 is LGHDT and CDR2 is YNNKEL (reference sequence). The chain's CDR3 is CASSQFLLTHSTDTQYF. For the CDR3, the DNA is TGTGCCAGCAGCCAATTTTTGCTAACCCATAGCACAGATACGCAGTATTTT.

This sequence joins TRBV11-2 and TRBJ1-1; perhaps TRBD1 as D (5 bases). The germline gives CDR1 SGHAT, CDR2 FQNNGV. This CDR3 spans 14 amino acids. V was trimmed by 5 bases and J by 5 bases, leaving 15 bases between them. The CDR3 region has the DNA TGTGCCAGCAGCCCCCTGAGGGGAAAAACTGAAGCTTTCTTT. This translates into CASSPLRGKTEAFF. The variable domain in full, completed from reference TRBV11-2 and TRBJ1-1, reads EAGVAQSPRYKIIEKRQSVAFWCNPISGHATLYWYQQILGQGPKLLIQFQNNGVVDDSQLPKDRFSAERLKGVDSTLKIQPAKLEDSAVYLCASSPLRGKTEAFFGQGTRLTVV.

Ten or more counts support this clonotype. The CDR3 sequence is CSALAGGSTYEQYF. The CDR3 bases are TGCAGTGCCCTAGCGGGAGGGTCGACCTACGAGCAGTACTTC. V usage is TRBV20-1 and J usage is TRBJ2-7; TRBD2 agrees at 12 bases. Unmatched junction bases numbered 5, after V lost 6 bases and J lost 2 bases. Germline values: CDR1 DFQATT, CDR2 SNEGSKA (reference sequence). The CDR3 runs to 14 residues.